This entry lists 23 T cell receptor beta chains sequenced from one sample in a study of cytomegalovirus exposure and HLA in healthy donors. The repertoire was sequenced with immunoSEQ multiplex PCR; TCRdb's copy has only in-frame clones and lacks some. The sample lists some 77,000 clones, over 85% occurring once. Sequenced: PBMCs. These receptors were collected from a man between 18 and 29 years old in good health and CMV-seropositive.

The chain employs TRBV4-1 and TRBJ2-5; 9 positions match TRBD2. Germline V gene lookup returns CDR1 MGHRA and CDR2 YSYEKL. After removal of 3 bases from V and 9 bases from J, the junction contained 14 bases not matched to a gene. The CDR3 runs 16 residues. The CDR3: CASSQGLAGTFGAQYF. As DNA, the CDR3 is TGCGCCAGCAGCCAGGGGCTAGCGGGGACCTTCGGGGCCCAGTACTTC.

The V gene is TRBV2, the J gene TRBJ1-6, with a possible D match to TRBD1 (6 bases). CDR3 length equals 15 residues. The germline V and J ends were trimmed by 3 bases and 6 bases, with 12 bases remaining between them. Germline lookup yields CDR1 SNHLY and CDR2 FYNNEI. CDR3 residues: CASSDQGTANSPLHF. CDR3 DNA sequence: TGTGCCAGCAGTGATCAGGGGACGGCTAATTCACCCCTCCACTTT.

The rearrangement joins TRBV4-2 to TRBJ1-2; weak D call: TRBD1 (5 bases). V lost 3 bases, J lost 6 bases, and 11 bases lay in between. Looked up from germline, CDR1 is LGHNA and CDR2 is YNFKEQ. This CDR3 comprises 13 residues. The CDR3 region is CASSHGHTDGYTF. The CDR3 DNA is TGTGCCAGCAGCCACGGACACACCGATGGCTACACCTTC.

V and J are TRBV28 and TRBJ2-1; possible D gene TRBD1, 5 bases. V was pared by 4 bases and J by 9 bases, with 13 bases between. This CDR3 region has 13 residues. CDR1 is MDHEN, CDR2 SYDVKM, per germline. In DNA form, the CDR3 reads TGTGCCAGCAGTTCTCACCAGGGTGGTGAGCAGTTCTTC. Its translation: CASSSHQGGEQFF.

CDR3 coding DNA: TGTGCCAGCAGCCATAGGACGGGAAGGGCCTACGAGCAGTACTTC. Translation gives CASSHRTGRAYEQYF. This rearrangement joins TRBV28 to TRBJ2-7; weak D call: TRBD2 (5 bases). The V gene's germline CDR1 is MDHEN and CDR2 SYDVKM. V was pared by 6 bases and J by 2 bases, with 17 bases between. This CDR3 has 15 residues.

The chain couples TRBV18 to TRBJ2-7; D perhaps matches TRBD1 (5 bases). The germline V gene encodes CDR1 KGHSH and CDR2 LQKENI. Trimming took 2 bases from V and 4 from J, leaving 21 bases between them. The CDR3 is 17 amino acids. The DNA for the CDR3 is TGTGCCAGCTCACCAAGGGGCAACTCATTCGGAACGTACGAGCAGTACTTC. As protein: CASSPRGNSFGTYEQYF.

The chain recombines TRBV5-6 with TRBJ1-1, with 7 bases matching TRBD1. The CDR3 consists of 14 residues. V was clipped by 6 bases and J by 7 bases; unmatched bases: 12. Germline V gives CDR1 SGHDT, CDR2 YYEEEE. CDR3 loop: CASNIQGRKGEAFF. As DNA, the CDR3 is TGTGCCAGCAACATACAGGGGCGGAAGGGTGAAGCTTTCTTT.

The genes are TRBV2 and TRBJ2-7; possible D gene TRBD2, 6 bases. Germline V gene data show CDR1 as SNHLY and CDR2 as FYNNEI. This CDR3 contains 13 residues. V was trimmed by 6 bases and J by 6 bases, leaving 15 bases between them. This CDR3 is CASRPGLAREQYF. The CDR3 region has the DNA TGTGCCAGCAGACCGGGACTGGCACGCGAGCAGTACTTC.

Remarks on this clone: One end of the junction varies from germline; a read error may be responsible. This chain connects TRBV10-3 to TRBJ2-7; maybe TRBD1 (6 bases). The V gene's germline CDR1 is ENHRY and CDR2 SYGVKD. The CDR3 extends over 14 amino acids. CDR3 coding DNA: TGTGCCAGCAGTTACTCCCGGACAGACTACGAGCAGTACTTC. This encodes CASSYSRTDYEQYF.

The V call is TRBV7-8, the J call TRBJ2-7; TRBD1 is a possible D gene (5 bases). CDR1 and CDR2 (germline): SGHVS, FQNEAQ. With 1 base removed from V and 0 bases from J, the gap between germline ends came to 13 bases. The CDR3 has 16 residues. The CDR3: CASSLVWGESSYEQYF. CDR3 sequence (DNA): TGTGCCAGCAGCTTAGTTTGGGGCGAGAGCTCCTACGAGCAGTACTTC.

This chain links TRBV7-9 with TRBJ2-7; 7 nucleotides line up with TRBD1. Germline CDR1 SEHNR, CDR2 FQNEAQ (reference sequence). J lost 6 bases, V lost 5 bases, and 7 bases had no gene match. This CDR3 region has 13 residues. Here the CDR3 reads CASSRGDRVEQYF. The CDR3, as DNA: TGTGCCAGCAGCCGGGGAGACAGGGTCGAGCAGTACTTC.

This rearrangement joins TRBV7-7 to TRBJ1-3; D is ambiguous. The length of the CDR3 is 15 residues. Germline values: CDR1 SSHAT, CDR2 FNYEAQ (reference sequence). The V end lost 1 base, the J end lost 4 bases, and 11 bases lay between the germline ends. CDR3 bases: TGTGCCAGCAGCTTAGACGCCTCGGTCGGAAACACCATATATTTT. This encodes CASSLDASVGNTIYF.

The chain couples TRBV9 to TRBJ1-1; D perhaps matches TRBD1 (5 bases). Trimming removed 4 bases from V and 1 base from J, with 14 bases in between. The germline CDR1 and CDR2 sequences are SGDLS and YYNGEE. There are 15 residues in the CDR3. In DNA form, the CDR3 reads TGTGCCAGCAGCCCAGATCCCCAGGGGAACACTGAAGCTTTCTTT. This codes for CASSPDPQGNTEAFF.

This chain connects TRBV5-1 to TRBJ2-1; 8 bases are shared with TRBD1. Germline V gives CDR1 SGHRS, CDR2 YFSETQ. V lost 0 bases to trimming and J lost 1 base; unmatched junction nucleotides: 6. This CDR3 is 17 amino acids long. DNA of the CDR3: TGCGCCAGCAGCTTGGTAGGGGGACAGGCATCCTACAATGAGCAGTTCTTC. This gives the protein CASSLVGGQASYNEQFF. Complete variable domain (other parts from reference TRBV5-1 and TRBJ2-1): KAGVTQTPRYLIKTRGQQVTLSCSPISGHRSVSWYQQTPGQGLQFLFEYFSETQRNKGNFPGRFSGRQFSNSRSEMNVSTLELGDSALYLCASSLVGGQASYNEQFFGPGTRLTVL.

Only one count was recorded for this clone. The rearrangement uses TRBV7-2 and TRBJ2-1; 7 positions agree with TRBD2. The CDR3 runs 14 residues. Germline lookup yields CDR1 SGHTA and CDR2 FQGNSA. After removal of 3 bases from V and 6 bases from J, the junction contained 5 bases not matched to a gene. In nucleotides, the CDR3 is TGTGCCAGCAGCTTGGGAGGGCCTGGCAATGAGCAGTTCTTC. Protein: CASSLGGPGNEQFF.

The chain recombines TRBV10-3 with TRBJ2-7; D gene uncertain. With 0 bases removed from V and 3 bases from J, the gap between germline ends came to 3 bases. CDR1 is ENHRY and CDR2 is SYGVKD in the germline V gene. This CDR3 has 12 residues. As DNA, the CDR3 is TGTGCCATCAGTGAGTCTTACTACGAGCAGTACTTC. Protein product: CAISESYYEQYF.

Here the CDR3 reads CATSRGRGYSYEQYF. The CDR3 region has the DNA TGTGCCACCAGCAGAGGGAGGGGATACTCCTACGAGCAGTACTTC. The V call is TRBV15, the J call TRBJ2-7, with D tentatively TRBD2 (6 bases). V lost 1 base and J 0 bases, leaving 10 bases between the germline ends. This CDR3 has 15 residues. The germline CDR1 and CDR2 sequences are LNHNV and YYDKDF (reference sequence).

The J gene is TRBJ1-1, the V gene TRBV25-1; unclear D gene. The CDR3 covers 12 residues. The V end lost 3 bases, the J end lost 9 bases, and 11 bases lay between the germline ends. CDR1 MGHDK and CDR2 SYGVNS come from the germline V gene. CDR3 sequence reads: CASSEEVGKAFF. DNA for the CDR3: TGTGCCAGCAGTGAGGAGGTCGGGAAAGCTTTCTTT. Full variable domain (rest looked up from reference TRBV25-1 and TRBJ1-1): EADIYQTPRYLVIGTGKKITLECSQTMGHDKMYWYQQDPGMELHLIHYSYGVNSTEKGDLSSESTVSRIRTEHFPLTLESARPSHTSQYLCASSEEVGKAFFGQGTRLTVV.

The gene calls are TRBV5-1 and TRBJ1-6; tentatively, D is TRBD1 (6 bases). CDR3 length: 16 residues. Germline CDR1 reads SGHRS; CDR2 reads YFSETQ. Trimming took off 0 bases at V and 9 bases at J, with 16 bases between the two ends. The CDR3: CASSLAQPGQFSPLHF. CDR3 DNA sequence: TGCGCCAGCAGCTTGGCTCAACCGGGACAATTTTCACCCCTCCACTTT.

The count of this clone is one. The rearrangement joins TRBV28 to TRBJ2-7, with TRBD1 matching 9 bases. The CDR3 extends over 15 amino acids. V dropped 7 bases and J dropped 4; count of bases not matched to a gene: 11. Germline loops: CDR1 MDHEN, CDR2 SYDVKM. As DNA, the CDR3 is TGTGCCAGCACCCCCAGGGACAGGGTTAAGTACGAGCAGTACTTC. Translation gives CASTPRDRVKYEQYF.

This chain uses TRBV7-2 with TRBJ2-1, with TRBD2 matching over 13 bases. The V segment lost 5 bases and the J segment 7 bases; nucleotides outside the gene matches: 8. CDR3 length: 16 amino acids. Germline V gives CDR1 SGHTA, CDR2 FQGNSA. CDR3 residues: CASSMPLAGGRNEQFF. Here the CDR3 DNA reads TGTGCCAGCAGCATGCCACTAGCGGGAGGGCGGAATGAGCAGTTCTTC.

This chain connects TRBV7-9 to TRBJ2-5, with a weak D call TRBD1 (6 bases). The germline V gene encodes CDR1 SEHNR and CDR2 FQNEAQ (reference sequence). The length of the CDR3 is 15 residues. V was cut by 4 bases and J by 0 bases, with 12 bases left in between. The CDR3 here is CASSYDRTYQETQYF. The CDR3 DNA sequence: TGTGCCAGCAGCTACGACAGGACCTACCAAGAGACCCAGTACTTC.

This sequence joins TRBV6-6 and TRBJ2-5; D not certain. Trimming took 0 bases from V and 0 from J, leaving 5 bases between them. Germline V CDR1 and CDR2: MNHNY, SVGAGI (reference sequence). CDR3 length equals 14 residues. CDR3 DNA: TGTGCCAGCAGTTACTCCCCGTACCAAGAGACCCAGTACTTC. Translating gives CASSYSPYQETQYF.